The T cell receptor (beta chain) under discussion was sequenced for a study of cytomegalovirus exposure and HLA in healthy donors. The CDR3 is 14 amino acids. Germline V gene lookup returns CDR1 SQVTM and CDR2 ANQGSEA. V shed 5 bases, J shed 7 bases, and the junction held 7 bases outside the gene matches. This clone was recorded once. Antigen unknown. The PCR was carried out with 60 Vbeta primers and 13 Jbeta primers. The data were produced by immunoSEQ multiplex PCR, yet TCRdb's version contains in-frame clones alone and is incomplete. The data show roughly 110,000 clones, with 81% seen just once and 2% to 2.5% held by the top ten. Findings of the study overall: For most TCR beta V segments, an earlier analysis put the productive rate at about 87% or about 30% of the time. In vitro work confirmed that three CMV-associated chains recognize CMV antigens. As a later analysis revealed, the rate of TCR association differed by HLA locus, with DRB1 most and HLA-C fewest.

Sequenced input: PBMCs. The chain combines TRBV29-1 with TRBJ2-1; 11 nucleotides align to TRBD2. This TCR came from a man aged 30 to 39 in good health and CMV-seronegative. Here the CDR3 DNA reads TGCAGCGTTCCAGGACTAGCGGGTTTGAATGAGCAGTTCTTC. Protein: CSVPGLAGLNEQFF.